This TCR beta chain derives from a study of human T cells and chemical hapten exposure. Study-wide context: Per-sample variation in TCR yield stemmed mainly from small pooled library volume differences. General observations from the study: Expanded TCR sets contained significantly more large CDR3 similarity clusters than controls. Patch test score rose with PT1 expanded TCR count, significant at thresholds 8, 16 and 32, not 4.

From the RACE reads, TCRdb called clonotypes with MiXCR, one entry per CDR3 protein. The sample contains some 400,000 distinct CDR3 sequences, approximately 5% of which appear only once. The CDR3 extends over 15 amino acids. The ends were cut back, 5 bases at V and 4 bases at J, with 14 bases in the middle. Germline assignment: CDR1 MNHEY and CDR2 SMNVEV (reference sequence). Details on this clonotype: Its antigen is as yet unknown.

Stated time point: patch test 1, 2 weeks after DPC sensitization. The treatment is: therapeutic diphenylcyclopropenone sensitization with weekly scalp DPC. The chain is built from TRBV27 and TRBJ2-2; D gene ambiguous. Specimen: whole blood, collected in connection with sensitization to the hapten diphenylcyclopropenone (DPC). This sequence originates from a woman aged 45-65 years with alopecia areata. Some clones in this sample may be carry-over from other donors' samples. The CDR3 sequence: CASSPDRYSTGELFF. The CDR3 DNA reads TGTGCCAGCAGTCCCGACCGTTATTCCACCGGGGAGCTGTTTTTT.